Listed here are 30 T cell receptor beta chains from one sample, sequenced in a study of blood T cell repertoires in COVID-19. Clones were read by immunoSEQ multiplex PCR, and TCRdb kept only the in-frame ones, dropping some. The table records 150,000 or so clones, more than 85% of them present only once. Source material: peripheral blood. Every receptor here comes from a man aged 18 to 35 with acute or convalescent COVID-19.

This chain joins TRBV18 and TRBJ1-2; 9 bases match TRBD1. The CDR3 consists of 14 residues. Trimming cost V 6 bases and J 4 bases; bases outside gene matches: 6. Germline V gene sequence: CDR1 KGHSH, CDR2 LQKENI. Written as DNA, the CDR3 is TGTGCCAGCTCCCTTGGGACAGGGAGCTATGGCTACACCTTC. As protein: CASSLGTGSYGYTF.

The rearrangement uses TRBV4-1 and TRBJ2-3, with D possibly TRBD1 on 5 matching bases. Trimming stripped 0 bases from V and 0 bases from J, with 22 bases between. The V gene's germline CDR1 is MGHRA and CDR2 YSYEKL. The length of the CDR3 is 20 residues. CDR3 bases: TGCGCCAGCAGCCAAGAAGGGGATGGTTGGGGCAGGTTGAGCACAGATACGCAGTATTTT. Protein: CASSQEGDGWGRLSTDTQYF.

The chain links TRBV7-3 to TRBJ2-3; D perhaps matches TRBD1 (5 bases). V was shortened by 2 bases and J by 1 base, with 10 bases between the two germline ends. The length of the CDR3 is 15 residues. The V gene's germline CDR1 is SGHTA and CDR2 FQGTGA. CDR3 nucleotide sequence: TGTGCCAGCAGCTTAGTAGGGGCCCGCACAGATACGCAGTATTTT. It yields the protein CASSLVGARTDTQYF.

This chain connects TRBV18 to TRBJ1-2; perhaps TRBD1 as D (6 bases). CDR3 length: 15 amino acids. Trimming removed 4 bases from V and 0 bases from J, with 12 bases in between. The germline CDR1 and CDR2 sequences are KGHSH and LQKENI. The CDR3 loop is CASSLRQDTNYGYTF. The DNA for the CDR3 is TGTGCCAGCTCACTTAGACAGGACACTAACTATGGCTACACCTTC.

The chain recombines TRBV3-1 (or the pseudogene TRBV3-2) with TRBJ1-4; a weak D match, TRBD1 (5 bases). Germline-derived CDR1 and CDR2 are LGHDT and YNNKEL (reference sequence). The V gene lost 2 bases and the J gene lost 6 bases, with 10 bases spanning the gap. The CDR3 spans 14 residues. CDR3 loop: CASSQQGGDEKLFF. The CDR3, as DNA: TGTGCCAGCAGCCAACAAGGAGGGGATGAAAAACTGTTTTTT.

The chain uses TRBV28 and TRBJ2-5; tentative D call: TRBD1 (6 bases). This CDR3 spans 19 amino acids. The V and J ends lost 1 base and 1 base respectively, with 22 bases between them. The V gene's germline CDR1 is MDHEN and CDR2 SYDVKM. The CDR3 loop reads CASSLSRGLGSGFQETQYF. The CDR3 nucleotides read TGTGCCAGCAGTTTATCTAGGGGGTTAGGTTCAGGGTTCCAAGAGACCCAGTACTTC. Full variable domain (outside the CDR3, taken from reference TRBV28 and TRBJ2-5): DVKVTQSSRYLVKRTGEKVFLECVQDMDHENMFWYRQDPGLGLRLIYFSYDVKMKEKGDIPEGYSVSREKKERFSLILESASTNQTSMYLCASSLSRGLGSGFQETQYFGPGTRLLVL.

The chain is built from TRBV2 and TRBJ1-5; possibly TRBD1 for D (5 bases). From germline, CDR1 is SNHLY and CDR2 FYNNEI. The CDR3 sequence is 14 residues long. Trimming shortened V by 4 bases and J by 5 bases, and 12 bases separated the two germline ends. The CDR3 bases are TGTGCCAGCAGTGTTGAGGGAGGGGATCAGCCCCAGCATTTT. Amino acids: CASSVEGGDQPQHF. Full variable domain (remainder filled in from reference TRBV2 and TRBJ1-5): EPEVTQTPSHQVTQMGQEVILRCVPISNHLYFYWYRQILGQKVEFLVSFYNNEISEKSEIFDDQFSVERPDGSNFTLKIRSTKLEDSAMYFCASSVEGGDQPQHFGDGTRLSIL.

The chain joins TRBV10-2 to TRBJ2-3, with D tentatively TRBD1 (6 bases). The CDR3 loop spans 16 amino acids. Germline values: CDR1 WSHSY, CDR2 SAAADI. The ends were cut back, 6 bases at V and 1 base at J, with 17 bases in the middle. For the CDR3, the DNA is TGCGCCAGCAGCGCCGATCGGCGACAGGGCACAGATACGCAGTATTTT. Translation gives CASSADRRQGTDTQYF.

The chain is built from TRBV9 and TRBJ1-1; D call uncertain. The CDR3 spans 14 residues. Per the germline V gene, CDR1 is SGDLS and CDR2 is YYNGEE. V dropped 0 bases and J dropped 3 bases, with 9 bases sitting between them. The CDR3 here is CASSVDVRDTEAFF. In DNA, the CDR3 is TGTGCCAGCAGCGTAGATGTTCGGGACACTGAAGCTTTCTTT.

This chain links TRBV5-5 with TRBJ2-1; possible D gene TRBD1, 6 bases. CDR3 length: 13 residues. Germline values: CDR1 SGHKS, CDR2 YYEKEE (reference sequence). Trimming shortened V by 4 bases and J by 6 bases, and 11 bases separated the two germline ends. The DNA for the CDR3 is TGTGCCAGCAGCATCAGGGGTGTCAATGAGCAGTTCTTC. Translated: CASSIRGVNEQFF.

V usage is TRBV30 and J usage is TRBJ1-1; a weak D match, TRBD1 (5 bases). Trimming took off 6 bases at V and 0 bases at J, with 17 bases between the two ends. The CDR3 length is 15 residues. Germline CDR1 GTSNPN, CDR2 SVGIG (reference sequence). CDR3 in DNA: TGTGCCTGTCGGCGGGACGTTTCTATGAACACTGAAGCTTTCTTT. As protein: CACRRDVSMNTEAFF.

V and J are TRBV7-9 and TRBJ1-4; 9 bases match TRBD1. The junction had 10 bases not matched to a gene; V was cut back by 5 bases and J by 6 bases. This CDR3 contains 16 residues. CDR1 and CDR2 (germline): SEHNR, FQNEAQ (reference sequence). Written as DNA, the CDR3 is TGTGCCAGCAGCAAAATCCCGGGACAGGGTGATGAAAAACTGTTTTTT. Its translation is CASSKIPGQGDEKLFF.

This sequence joins TRBV2 and TRBJ1-6; D is perhaps TRBD1 (5 bases). Trimming took 6 bases from V and 5 from J, leaving 17 bases between them. This CDR3 has 16 amino acids. Germline CDR1 and CDR2: SNHLY and FYNNEI. This CDR3 reads CASSRTLNTDNSPLHF. In DNA, the CDR3 is TGTGCCAGCAGCCGGACACTCAATACGGATAATTCACCCCTCCACTTT. The whole variable domain, filled in from reference TRBV2 and TRBJ1-6, reads EPEVTQTPSHQVTQMGQEVILRCVPISNHLYFYWYRQILGQKVEFLVSFYNNEISEKSEIFDDQFSVERPDGSNFTLKIRSTKLEDSAMYFCASSRTLNTDNSPLHFGNGTRLTVT.

The V and J genes are TRBV9 and TRBJ2-3; 7 bases are a match to TRBD1. The CDR3 spans 15 residues. The germline CDR1 and CDR2 sequences are SGDLS and YYNGEE. J was trimmed by 6 bases and V by 0 bases; bases with no gene match: 7. CDR3 nucleotides: TGTGCCAGCAGCGTAGGGGCAGGGGGAGCTGATACGCAGTATTTT. This translates into CASSVGAGGADTQYF.

This clone was detected once. The chain joins TRBV3-1 (or the pseudogene TRBV3-2) to TRBJ2-5; TRBD2 matches at 7 bases. V shed 5 bases, J shed 0 bases, and the junction held 12 bases outside the gene matches. The CDR3 runs to 17 residues. Germline CDR1 and CDR2: LGHDT and YNNKEL (reference sequence). The CDR3 DNA sequence: TGTGCCAGCAGCGCTCGTTTGGGGGGGAGTAACCAAGAGACCCAGTACTTC. This codes for CASSARLGGSNQETQYF.

CDR3 in DNA: TGTGCTAGTGGTTTTTCTCCGGGGGGGCAAGAGACCCAGTACTTC. It yields the protein CASGFSPGGQETQYF. The chain is built from TRBV12-5 and TRBJ2-5, with 8 nucleotides matching TRBD2. The V and J ends lost 3 bases and 2 bases, in that order; junction bases with no gene match: 5. The CDR3 has 15 amino acids. Germline V gene data show CDR1 as LGHNT and CDR2 as FRNRAP.

The chain couples TRBV3-1 (or the pseudogene TRBV3-2) to TRBJ1-5; D is uncertain. Looked up from germline, CDR1 is LGHDT and CDR2 is YNNKEL (reference sequence). The CDR3 runs to 12 residues. The V end was cut by 5 bases, the J end by 7 bases, with 9 bases between. In nucleotides, the CDR3 is TGTGCCAGCAGCGTCCGGGGACAGCCCCAGCATTTT. As protein: CASSVRGQPQHF.

The J gene is TRBJ1-1, the V gene TRBV18, with D tentatively TRBD1 (6 bases). Germline CDR1 is KGHSH and CDR2 is LQKENI. The CDR3 loop spans 16 amino acids. The V end was cut by 2 bases, the J end by 5 bases, with 18 bases between. The CDR3 loop is CASSPTITGPGTEAFF. The CDR3 nucleotides are TGTGCCAGCTCACCAACCATTACAGGGCCGGGGACTGAAGCTTTCTTT.

The chain recombines TRBV5-5 with TRBJ2-2; 14 bases are shared with TRBD2. This CDR3 has 18 amino acids. V dropped 4 bases and J dropped 4; count of bases not matched to a gene: 9. Germline lookup yields CDR1 SGHKS and CDR2 YYEKEE (reference sequence). The DNA of the CDR3 is TGTGCCAGCAGCCGACTAGCGGGGGGGCCTGGTGGCACCGGGGAGCTGTTTTTT. It yields the protein CASSRLAGGPGGTGELFF.

The chain is built from TRBV10-3 and TRBJ1-1; no firm D call. V was clipped by 0 bases and J by 4 bases, with 12 bases between them. There are 15 residues in the CDR3. Germline CDR1 and CDR2: ENHRY and SYGVKD. Here the CDR3 DNA reads TGTGCCATCAGTGAGTCGGAGGGTATCGTCACTGAAGCTTTCTTT. It codes for CAISESEGIVTEAFF.

The rearrangement links TRBV11-2 to TRBJ2-2, with 8 bases that match TRBD1. Germline CDR1 is SGHAT and CDR2 is FQNNGV. The V gene end was trimmed by 4 bases and the J gene end by 5 bases; junction bases not matched to a gene: 12. This CDR3 spans 17 amino acids. The chain's CDR3 is CASSSEGRGQGTGELFF. In DNA, the CDR3 is TGTGCCAGCAGCTCCGAGGGCAGGGGGCAGGGGACCGGGGAGCTGTTTTTT.

This clone was observed a few times. The J gene is TRBJ1-1, the V gene TRBV5-6; TRBD1 might be the D (6 bases). CDR1 is SGHDT and CDR2 is YYEEEE in the germline V gene. There are 18 residues in the CDR3. Trimming removed 1 base from V and 5 bases from J, with 24 bases in between. CDR3 in DNA: TGTGCCAGCAGCTTGTCTGTTTGGGTTCGGGGGGCCTGGACTGAAGCTTTCTTT. Protein product: CASSLSVWVRGAWTEAFF.

The rearrangement links TRBV11-2 to TRBJ2-7; possibly TRBD2 for D (6 bases). The CDR3 extends over 14 amino acids. V was clipped by 3 bases and J by 0 bases, with 9 bases between them. Germline assignment: CDR1 SGHAT and CDR2 FQNNGV. In nucleotides, the CDR3 is TGTGCCAGCAGCTTCGGGGGAGGCTCCTACGAGCAGTACGTC. Its translation: CASSFGGGSYEQYV.

The V call is TRBV10-2, the J call TRBJ2-1; possible D gene TRBD1, 5 bases. CDR3 length: 14 amino acids. In germline, CDR1 is WSHSY, CDR2 SAAADI. Trimming took off 3 bases at V and 7 bases at J, with 13 bases between the two ends. CDR3 sequence reads: CASSEVNRLNEQFF. CDR3 coding DNA: TGCGCCAGCAGTGAAGTCAACAGGCTGAATGAGCAGTTCTTC.

This chain uses TRBV7-9 with TRBJ1-5; 9 bases align to TRBD1. Germline CDR1 reads SEHNR; CDR2 reads FQNEAQ (reference sequence). CDR3 size: 16 residues. After removal of 1 base from V and 0 bases from J, the junction contained 1 base not matched to a gene. The CDR3 DNA follows: TGTGCCAGCAGCTTAGGGACAGGGGATAGCAATCAGCCCCAGCATTTT. This translates into CASSLGTGDSNQPQHF.

This sequence joins TRBV30 and TRBJ1-1; the D is unclear. This CDR3 spans 16 amino acids. Germline CDR1 reads GTSNPN; CDR2 reads SVGIG (reference sequence). V lost 5 bases and J 1 base, leaving 20 bases between the germline ends. The CDR3 bases are TGTGCCTGGGCGGGCTACACGAAGGCTGGGAACACTGAAGCTTTCTTT. The encoded protein is CAWAGYTKAGNTEAFF.

The rearrangement joins TRBV10-3 to TRBJ1-5; weak D call: TRBD1 (5 bases). Germline assignment: CDR1 ENHRY and CDR2 SYGVKD. The CDR3 is made up of 15 amino acids. The ends were cut back, 0 bases at V and 6 bases at J, with 12 bases in the middle. DNA for the CDR3: TGTGCCATCAGTGAGTCTCGAGGGGAGGCTCAGCCCCAGCATTTT. Residues: CAISESRGEAQPQHF.

The chain is built from TRBV7-2 and TRBJ1-4; TRBD1 matches at 7 bases. CDR1 SGHTA and CDR2 FQGNSA come from the germline V gene. The CDR3 runs to 16 residues. V was clipped by 6 bases and J by 5 bases; unmatched bases: 12. CDR3 in DNA: TGTGCCAGCAGAGGGACAGTCAGGGGACTGAATGAAAAACTGTTTTTT. Translation gives CASRGTVRGLNEKLFF.

CDR3 coding DNA: TGCGCCAGCTTTCAGGGGGCAGGCGGCTACACCTTC. The encoded protein is CASFQGAGGYTF. This chain connects TRBV5-1 to TRBJ1-2, with TRBD1 identical over 8 bases. CDR1 and CDR2 from the germline V gene are SGHRS and YFSETQ. CDR3 length: 12 amino acids. The V segment lost 7 bases and the J segment 8 bases; nucleotides outside the gene matches: 7.

The chain uses TRBV6-6 and TRBJ1-2; D remains ambiguous. CDR1 is MNHNY, CDR2 SVGAGI, per germline (reference sequence). Trimming took 4 bases from V and 7 from J, leaving 13 bases between them. This CDR3 region has 13 residues. The CDR3 sequence is CASSFRQAGGYTF. CDR3 bases: TGTGCCAGCAGTTTCCGACAAGCGGGTGGCTACACCTTC.